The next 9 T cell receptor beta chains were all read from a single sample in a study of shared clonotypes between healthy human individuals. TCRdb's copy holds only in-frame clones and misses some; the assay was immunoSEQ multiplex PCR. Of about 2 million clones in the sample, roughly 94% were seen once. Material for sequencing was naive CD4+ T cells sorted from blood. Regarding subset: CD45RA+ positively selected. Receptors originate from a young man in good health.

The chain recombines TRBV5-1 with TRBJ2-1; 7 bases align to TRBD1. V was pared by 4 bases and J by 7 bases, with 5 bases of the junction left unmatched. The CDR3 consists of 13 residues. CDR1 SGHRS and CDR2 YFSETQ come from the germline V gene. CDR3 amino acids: CASSMDRINEQFF. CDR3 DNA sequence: TGCGCCAGCAGCATGGACAGGATAAATGAGCAGTTCTTC.

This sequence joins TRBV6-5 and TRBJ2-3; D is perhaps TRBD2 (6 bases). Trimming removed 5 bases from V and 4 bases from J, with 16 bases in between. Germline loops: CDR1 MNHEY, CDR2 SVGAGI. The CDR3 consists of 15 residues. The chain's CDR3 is CASSTGLTRADTQYF. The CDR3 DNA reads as TGTGCCAGCAGTACGGGACTTACGAGGGCAGATACGCAGTATTTT.

CDR3 DNA sequence: TGCGCCAGCAGCTCTTCGAGGGGGAGGCCCCAGCATTTT. It is translated as CASSSSRGRPQHF. The chain carries TRBV4-3 and TRBJ1-5; a possible D gene is TRBD1 (6 bases). The V end lost 5 bases, the J end lost 9 bases, and 14 bases lay between the germline ends. The germline V gene encodes CDR1 LGHNA and CDR2 YSLEER. The CDR3 consists of 13 residues.

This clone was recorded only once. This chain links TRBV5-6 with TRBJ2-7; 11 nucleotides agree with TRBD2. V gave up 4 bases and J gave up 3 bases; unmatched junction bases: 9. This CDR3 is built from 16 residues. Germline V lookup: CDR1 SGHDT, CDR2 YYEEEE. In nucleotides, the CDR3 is TGTGCCAGCAGCCCTCTCGGACTAGCGGGTCTCTACGAGCAGTACTTC. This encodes CASSPLGLAGLYEQYF.

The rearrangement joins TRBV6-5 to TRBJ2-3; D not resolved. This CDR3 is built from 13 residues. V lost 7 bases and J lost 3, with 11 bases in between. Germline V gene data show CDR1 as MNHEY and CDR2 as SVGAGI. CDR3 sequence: CASTDLGTDTQYF. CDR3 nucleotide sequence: TGTGCCAGCACCGATCTAGGTACAGATACGCAGTATTTT.

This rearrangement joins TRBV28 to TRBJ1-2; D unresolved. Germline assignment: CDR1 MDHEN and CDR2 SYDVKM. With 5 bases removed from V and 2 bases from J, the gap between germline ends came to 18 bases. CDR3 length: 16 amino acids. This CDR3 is CASSPGGWEDNYGYTF. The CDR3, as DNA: TGTGCCAGCAGTCCAGGAGGATGGGAAGACAACTATGGCTACACCTTC.

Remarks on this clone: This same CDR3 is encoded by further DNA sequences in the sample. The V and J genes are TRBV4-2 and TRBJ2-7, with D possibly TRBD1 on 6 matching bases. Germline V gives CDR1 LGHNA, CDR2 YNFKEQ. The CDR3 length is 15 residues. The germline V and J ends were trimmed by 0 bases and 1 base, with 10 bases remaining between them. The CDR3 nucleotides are TGTGCCAGCAGCCAAGATCCAGGGGATTCCTACGAGCAGTACTTC. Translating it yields CASSQDPGDSYEQYF.

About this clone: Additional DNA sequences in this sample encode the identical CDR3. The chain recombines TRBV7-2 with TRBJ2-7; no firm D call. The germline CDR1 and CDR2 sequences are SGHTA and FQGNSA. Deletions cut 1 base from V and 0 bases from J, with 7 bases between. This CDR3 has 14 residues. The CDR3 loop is CASSLGSSSYEQYF. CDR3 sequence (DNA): TGTGCCAGCAGCTTAGGTAGCAGCTCCTACGAGCAGTACTTC.

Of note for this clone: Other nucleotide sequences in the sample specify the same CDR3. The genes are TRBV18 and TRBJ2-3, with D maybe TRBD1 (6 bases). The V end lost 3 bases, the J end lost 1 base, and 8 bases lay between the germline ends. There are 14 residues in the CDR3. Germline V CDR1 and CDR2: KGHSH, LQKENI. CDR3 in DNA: TGTGCCAGCTCACCCCGGACAGGCACAGATACGCAGTATTTT. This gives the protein CASSPRTGTDTQYF. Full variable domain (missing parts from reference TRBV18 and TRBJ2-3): NAGVMQNPRHLVRRRGQEARLRCSPMKGHSHVYWYRQLPEEGLKFMVYLQKENIIDESGMPKERFSAEFPKEGPSILRIQQVVRGDSAAYFCASSPRTGTDTQYFGPGTRLTVL.